A selection of T cell receptor beta chains follows, all from one sample in a study of T cell changes during pregnancy in multiple sclerosis. Repertoires were generated with immunoSEQ multiplex PCR, while TCRdb's copy carries only in-frame clones and drops some. This table holds approximately 130,000 clones, 95% to 98% found once. The sequenced sample was peripheral blood, obtained after pregnancy. These receptors originate from a female donor with multiple sclerosis, enrolled in a pregnancy study. Both conserved end residues are part of each CDR3. Each record gives: CDR3 length, J gene, V gene, D gene, clone size, CDR3 protein. A D gene is named only where the DNA matches it firmly. Part of the rows lack a size; the others show once, few, many or a class for expanded clones.

>15|TRBJ2-7|TRBV4-2|TRBD2|-
CASSQGRGGEDEQYF
>14|TRBJ2-7|TRBV5-1|-|-
CASSLQGGPYEQYF
>14|TRBJ2-1|TRBV7-8|-|-
CASSLKRALDEQFF
>16|TRBJ1-2|TRBV5-6|TRBD1|-
CASSWEDREFGYGYTF
>12|TRBJ1-5|TRBV25-1|-|-
CASARGNQPQHF
>15|TRBJ2-7|TRBV5-4|-|-
CASSTIPGDIDEQYF
>15|TRBJ1-3|TRBV19|TRBD1|once
CASSVLPGQGVTIYF
>13|TRBJ2-3|TRBV7-9|-|-
CASSSNLPDTQYF
>16|TRBJ1-3|TRBV28|-|-
CASSLGLGAAGNTIYF
>16|TRBJ2-3|TRBV14|-|-
CASSPRRSLRTDTQYF
>15|TRBJ1-5|TRBV5-1|-|-
CASSLTTGINQPQHF
>15|TRBJ1-3|TRBV30|-|few
CAWSVGQRSGNTIYF
>11|TRBJ1-1|TRBV20-1|-|once
CSARGHGEAFF
>14|TRBJ2-2|TRBV27|-|-
CASSLGGWTGELFF
>13|TRBJ1-2|TRBV25-1|TRBD1|-
CASTPGQGSSYTF
>11|TRBJ2-3|TRBV29-1|-|-
CSDLIADTQYF
>15|TRBJ1-5|TRBV28|-|once
CASSLRDLDNQPQHF
>14|TRBJ2-7|TRBV28|TRBD1|once
CASSQPGTAIMEYF
>16|TRBJ1-3|TRBV9|-|-
CASSTGQSSSGNTIYF
>14|TRBJ2-2|TRBV2|TRBD2|-
CASVGTSGTGELFF
>14|TRBJ2-7|TRBV27|-|-
CASSPAPGNYEQYF
>14|TRBJ2-7|TRBV27|-|-
CASSFGQLSYEQYF
>14|TRBJ2-3|TRBV7-3|-|-
CASSLSADTDTQYF
>17|TRBJ2-7|TRBV11-2|TRBD2|-
CASSSPRDYQSSYEQYF
>15|TRBJ2-1|TRBV5-5|-|-
CASSFRDSPFNEQFF
>15|TRBJ2-1|TRBV25-1|TRBD2|-
CASSESGRTSGEQFF
>13|TRBJ2-2|TRBV27|TRBD1|-
CASEGQGAGELFF
>12|TRBJ2-7|TRBV19|TRBD2|-
CASTRGGGEQYF
>16|TRBJ1-1|TRBV2|TRBD1|-
CASSDGTGTMNTEAFF